This paragraph reports one TCR beta chain. No antigen is known for it. The sample is drawn from a study of immune heterogeneity within non-small cell lung tumors. Study at large: It was found that the tumors were a handful of squamous cell carcinomas, roughly 9 non-squamous carcinomas and 1 not otherwise specified.

Study outcomes and limitations: Different patients shared few of their high-frequency T-cell receptor beta clonotypes. Identical dominant CDR3 beta clonotypes were found recurring across a patient's tumor sites, along with site-unique high-frequency clones.

In germline, CDR1 is SGHAT, CDR2 FQNNGV. The CDR3 is 14 residues long. The V gene end was trimmed by 4 bases and the J gene end by 8 bases; junction bases not matched to a gene: 6. Template came from bulk tumor genomic DNA, at around 630 ng per sample. Multiple biopsies spaced far apart were taken from each primary tumor during surgery. It was patients with untreated, newly diagnosed non-small cell lung cancer who underwent curative surgery. The TCR beta CDR3 region was amplified by multiplex PCR employing 32 V and 13 J primers. TCRdb re-analysed the multiplex PCR reads in MiXCR, keeping a single row per CDR3 protein. The table records some 3,200 distinct CDR3 sequences, around 52% of them present only once.

V gene TRBV11-2 combines with J gene TRBJ2-1; 9 bases line up with TRBD2. Material: lung tumor tissue. The sequence was obtained from a man in his sixties or seventies with non-small cell lung cancer. CDR3 protein: CASSWSGRNDEQFF. Written as DNA, the CDR3 is TGTGCCAGCAGCTGGAGCGGGAGGAATGATGAGCAGTTCTTC.